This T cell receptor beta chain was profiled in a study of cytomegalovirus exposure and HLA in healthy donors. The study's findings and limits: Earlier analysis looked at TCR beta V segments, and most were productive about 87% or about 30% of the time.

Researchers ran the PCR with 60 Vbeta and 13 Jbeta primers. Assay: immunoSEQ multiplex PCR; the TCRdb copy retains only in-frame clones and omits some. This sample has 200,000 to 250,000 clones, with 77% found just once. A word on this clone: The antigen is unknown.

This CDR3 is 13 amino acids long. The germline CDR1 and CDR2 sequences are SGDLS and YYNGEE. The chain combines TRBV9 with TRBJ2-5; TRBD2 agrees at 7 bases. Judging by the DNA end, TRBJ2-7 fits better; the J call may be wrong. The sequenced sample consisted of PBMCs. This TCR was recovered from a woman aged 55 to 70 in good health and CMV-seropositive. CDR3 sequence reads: CASSHPGGNEQYF. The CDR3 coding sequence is TGTGCCAGCAGCCACCCCGGGGGGAACGAGCAGTACTTC.